This T cell receptor beta chain originates from a study of T cells after yellow fever vaccination. Study-wide findings and caveats: After the booster, approximately 95% of CD4 and more than 75% of CD8 primary-response clones were re-detected. Although the secondary response was weaker, it peaked faster, at day 5 versus 15.

Trimming shortened V by 0 bases and J by 4 bases, and 6 bases separated the two germline ends. This CDR3 comprises 12 residues. CDR1 is SQVTM, CDR2 ANQGSEA, per germline. A process of 5'RACE template switching, which added a universal primer site and UMIs, was used to make TCR cDNA. TCRdb re-derived calls from the 5' RACE reads in MiXCR, one entry per CDR3 protein. This table holds a few thousand distinct CDR3 sequences, less than 10% found once. Specimen: PBMCs, either bulk or a sorted T-cell subset (CD4+, CD8+, memory, or dextramer-sorted; not recorded which), collected 15 days after the yellow fever booster vaccination. J is TRBJ2-5 and V is TRBV29-1; D assignment may be TRBD1 or TRBD2 (5 bases each). This sequence was found in a man aged 30 to 45 who received the YFV17D yellow fever vaccine. The CDR3 region is CSVEEGTETQYF. CDR3 DNA sequence: TGCAGCGTTGAAGAGGGGACAGAGACCCAGTACTTC.